This T cell receptor (beta chain) was retrieved from a study of response to subunit inactivated influenza vaccine. Study results and limitations: It was suggested by the authors that few new T cells are recruited by each seasonal influenza vaccination.

TCRdb ran MiXCR on the RT-PCR reads and lists one entry per CDR3 protein. The table shows roughly 500,000 distinct CDR3 sequences, with about 17% occurring only once. This clonotype was detected many times. Its antigen is currently unknown. This clonotype was sampled from a man between 50 and 69 years old who received an inactivated influenza vaccine. The material sequenced was CD4+ T cells sorted from PBMCs, taken roughly 24 months after vaccination.

The CDR3 DNA reads as TGCAGTGCTACGCGGGAGTCCCCCTCCTACGAGCAGTACTTC. This gives the protein CSATRESPSYEQYF. The gene calls are TRBV20-1 and TRBJ2-7, with TRBD2 matching 7 bases. There are 14 residues in the CDR3. V shed 4 bases and J 0 bases; nucleotides not matched to a gene: 6. CDR1 and CDR2 from the germline V gene are DFQATT and SNEGSKA (reference sequence).